Listed below are T cell receptor beta chains from one sample, sequenced in a study of technical replicates of blood from a handful of donors. Data came from immunoSEQ multiplex PCR; TCRdb stores just in-frame clones and leaves some out. Of under 85,000 clones listed, roughly 93% are singletons. Sequencing used T cells isolated from PBMCs. Receptors were obtained from a human donor in good health. The CDR3 runs from the conserved cysteine through the conserved F or W. A D gene is named only where the DNA matches it firmly. Clone sizes are given selectively: once, few, many, or a class where the clone is expanded.

v_gene	d_gene	abundance	j_gene	CDR3aa	CDR3nt
TRBV7-2	NA	NA	TRBJ2-7	CASSPAGADFYEQYF	TGTGCCAGCAGCCCAGCCGGAGCGGACTTCTACGAGCAGTACTTC
TRBV11-2	NA	NA	TRBJ2-5	CASRHSLGLETQYF	TGTGCCAGCAGGCACTCGTTGGGACTTGAGACCCAGTACTTC
TRBV27	NA	NA	TRBJ1-5	CASSWDTFQPQHF	TGTGCCAGCAGTTGGGACACCTTTCAGCCCCAGCATTTT
TRBV13	NA	NA	TRBJ1-2	CASSLVGNYGYTF	TGTGCCAGCAGCTTGGTCGGTAACTATGGCTACACCTTC
TRBV27	TRBD2	NA	TRBJ2-7	CASIRRTSGSYEQYF	TGTGCCAGCATCCGGAGGACTAGCGGGAGTTACGAGCAGTACTTC
TRBV4-1	TRBD1	NA	TRBJ2-1	CASSLPGTGNEQFF	TGCGCCAGCAGCCTTCCCGGGACAGGGAACGAGCAGTTCTTC
TRBV6-5	TRBD2	once	TRBJ2-3	CASRRTSGRGDTQYF	TGTGCCAGCAGACGGACTAGCGGGAGAGGGGATACGCAGTATTTT
TRBV21-1	NA	NA	TRBJ2-5	CASSETQGNYF	TGTGCCAGCAGCGAAACCCAGGGTAACTACTTC
TRBV2	TRBD1	NA	TRBJ2-3	CASRKEPGGILDTQYF	TGTGCCAGCAGGAAGGAACCAGGGGGTATTTTGGATACGCAGTATTTT
TRBV28	TRBD1	NA	TRBJ1-2	CASSPPGGYYGYTF	TGTGCCAGCAGTCCCCCAGGGGGCTACTATGGCTACACCTTC
TRBV29-1	NA	few	TRBJ1-1	CSVEVGGDTEAFF	TGCAGCGTTGAGGTGGGGGGGGACACTGAAGCTTTCTTT
TRBV11-3	NA	NA	TRBJ1-2	CASSPGGGSVNYGYTF	TGTGCCAGCAGCCCGGGCGGGGGCAGTGTTAACTATGGCTACACCTTC
TRBV11-2	NA	NA	TRBJ2-7	CASSLETLAGHEQYF	TGTGCCAGCAGCTTAGAAACACTAGCAGGCCACGAGCAGTACTTC
TRBV5-6	TRBD1	NA	TRBJ1-2	CASSFHQGAFGYTF	TGTGCCAGCAGCTTTCACCAGGGGGCCTTTGGCTACACCTTC
TRBV28	TRBD2	NA	TRBJ2-7	CASSPAGGSYEQYF	TGTGCCAGCAGCCCAGCGGGAGGTTCCTACGAGCAGTACTTC
TRBV29-1	NA	NA	TRBJ1-1	CSVEQGGGEAFF	TGCAGCGTGGAACAGGGAGGAGGTGAAGCTTTCTTT
TRBV9	TRBD1	NA	TRBJ1-2	CASSVGTGSYYGYTF	TGTGCCAGCAGCGTAGGGACAGGGTCCTACTATGGCTACACCTTC
TRBV6-5	TRBD1	NA	TRBJ2-7	CASSLGQVAYEQYF	TGTGCCAGCAGTTTAGGACAGGTAGCCTACGAGCAGTACTTC
TRBV7-9	NA	NA	TRBJ2-3	CASTYTDTQYF	TGTGCCAGCACCTACACAGATACGCAGTATTTT
TRBV20-1	NA	NA	TRBJ1-1	CSAGGAEAFF	TGCAGTGCTGGGGGGGCTGAAGCTTTCTTT
TRBV27	NA	NA	TRBJ2-1	CASRGRGGEQFF	TGTGCCAGCAGGGGGAGGGGGGGTGAGCAGTTCTTC